This record looks at one T cell receptor beta chain sequence and its context. As yet, its antigen is unknown. Bulk CD8+ and CD4+ cells came from magnetic negative isolation; CD8+ TEMRA by FACS. Germline assignment: CDR1 GTSNPN and CDR2 SVGIG (reference sequence). Trimming removed 0 bases at V and 4 bases at J, with 7 bases between. CDR3 length equals 13 residues. Random hexamers were used to reverse transcribe the RNA input (about 0.5 to 1 ug). An immunoSEQ multiplex PCR amplified TCR beta CDR3 over 54 Vbeta and 13 Jbeta. Using its own MiXCR run on the immunoSEQ multiplex PCR reads, TCRdb lists one record per CDR3 protein. The sample has 250,000 to 350,000 distinct CDR3 sequences, about 91% seen once. This specimen comes from a study of CD8 T cells in Susac syndrome. Study outcomes and limitations: Only a relatively small number of individuals were included in the TCR sequencing and HLA analysis.

The gene calls are TRBV30 and TRBJ2-1; D gene uncertain. Sequenced sample: CD4+ T cells from PBMCs. The origin of this receptor is a human donor with multiple sclerosis. CDR3 protein: CAWSVRSYNEQFF. The CDR3 nucleotides read TGTGCCTGGAGTGTACGGTCTTACAATGAGCAGTTCTTC.